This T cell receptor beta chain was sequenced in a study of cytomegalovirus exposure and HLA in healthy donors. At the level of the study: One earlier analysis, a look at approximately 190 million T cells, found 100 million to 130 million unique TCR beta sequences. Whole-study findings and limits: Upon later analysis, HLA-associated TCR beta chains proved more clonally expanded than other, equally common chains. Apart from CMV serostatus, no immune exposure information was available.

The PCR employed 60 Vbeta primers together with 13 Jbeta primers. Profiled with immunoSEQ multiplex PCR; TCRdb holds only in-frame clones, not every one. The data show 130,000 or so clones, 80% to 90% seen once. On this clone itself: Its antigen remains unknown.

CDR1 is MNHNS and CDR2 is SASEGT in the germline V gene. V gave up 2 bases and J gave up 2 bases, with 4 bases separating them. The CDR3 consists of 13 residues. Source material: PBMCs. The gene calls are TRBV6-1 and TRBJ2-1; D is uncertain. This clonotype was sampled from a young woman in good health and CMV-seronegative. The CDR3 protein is CASSEQTYNEQFF. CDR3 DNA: TGTGCCAGCAGTGAACAGACCTACAATGAGCAGTTCTTC.